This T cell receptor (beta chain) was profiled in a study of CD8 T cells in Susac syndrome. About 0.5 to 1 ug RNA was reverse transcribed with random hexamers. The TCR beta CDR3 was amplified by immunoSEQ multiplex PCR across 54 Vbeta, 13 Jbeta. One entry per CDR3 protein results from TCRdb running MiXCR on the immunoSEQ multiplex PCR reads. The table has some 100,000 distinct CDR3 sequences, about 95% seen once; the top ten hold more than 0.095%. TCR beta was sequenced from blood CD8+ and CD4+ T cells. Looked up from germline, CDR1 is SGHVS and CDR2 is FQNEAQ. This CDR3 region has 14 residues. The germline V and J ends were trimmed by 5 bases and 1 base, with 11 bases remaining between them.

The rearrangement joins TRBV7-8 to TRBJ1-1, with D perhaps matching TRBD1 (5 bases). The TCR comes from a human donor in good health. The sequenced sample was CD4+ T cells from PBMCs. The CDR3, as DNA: TGTGCCAGCAGCCCGGGACTTCCGAACACTGAAGCTTTCTTT. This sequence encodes CASSPGLPNTEAFF.